The text below deals with one T cell receptor beta chain. A few counts support this clone. Its antigen remains unidentified. Per-base quality was not reported, and no clone a single base away is much larger than it. The immunoSEQ Assay, a bias-controlled multiplex PCR, was used to amplify TCRbeta CDR3 regions from genomic DNA. Per the original workflow: The number of nucleated cells in each sample was estimated by amplification of reference gene primers within the assay. To quantify the absolute abundance of each unique TCRbeta CDR3 rearrangement, sequence reads were collapsed and filtered. Productive Simpson clonality was computed per sample as the square root of Simpson's diversity index over productive rearrangements. What TCRdb holds here is the immuneACCESS table cut down to in-frame rearrangements. Part of the clones is not present; checked against another copy, under half of the missing clones reflect an unresolved V gene, and the others are unexplained. For V, J and clone size, that table is used; D and trimming come from the DNA. The sample has 230,000 or so clones on record, 84% of them singletons. The ten largest clonotypes hold about 2.3% of the sample.

These data belong to a study of blood T cell repertoires in COVID-19 (dated by TCRdb to 2018 to 2020). Looking at the study overall: Collaborator samples came from the United States, Italy and Spain and covered acute and convalescent phases of COVID-19. Deeply sampled blood TCRbeta repertoires from subjects exposed to, actively infected with, or recovered from COVID-19 were included in the dataset. Samples were obtained from the ongoing ImmuneRACE study (first 160 participants) and from some 1,200 subjects provided by 6 global collaborators. HLA class I and class II types, where available, came from metadata supplied by the sample provider rather than from assay-based typing. A freely available public database, intended as a resource for researchers studying the immune response to SARS-CoV-2, is where the repertoires were released. The prospective study material was composed of cDNA or gDNA derived from T cells, B-cell-depleted T cells, or PBMCs. The sample metadata nearly always contained a de-identified subject ID, COVID-19 status, age in years and sex.

The full study reports these points: The quantity of clinical and demographic metadata differed by source and by participant and was supplied without curation.

A distance of 12 bases separates the germline ends of V and J, which lose 2 bases and 5 bases respectively. The germline V gene specifies SGHTA as CDR1 and FQGNSA as CDR2. From cysteine to phenylalanine, the CDR3 is 14 amino acids long. Just CDR3 DNA is preserved here, 42 bases in frame from base 1. Another Seattle source contributed samples from volunteer blood donors who had recovered from COVID-19. Whole blood was collected in K2EDTA tubes by collaborating institutions according to the institutions' own protocols. For TCRbeta analysis, collaborators shipped samples as frozen whole blood, isolated PBMCs, or DNA extracted from either of those sample types.

This sequence was found in a man aged 35 to 55 who had recovered from COVID-19. Sequencing was carried out using peripheral blood. The V and J genes are TRBV7-2 and TRBJ1-2; D gene: possibly TRBD1, on 5 matching bases. The CDR3 reads CASSLPGLDYGYTF. The nucleotide sequence is TGTGCCAGCAGCTTACCGGGACTGGATTATGGCTACACCTTC.